These 10 T cell receptor beta chains were sequenced from one sample in a study of T cell repertoires in aging, cancer and after chemotherapy. The template was genomic DNA from peripheral blood, not RNA. Multiplex touch-down PCR with TRB-A/B primers amplified rearranged V-D-J TRB sequences. TCRdb analysed the multiplex PCR reads with MiXCR anew, one entry per CDR3 protein. Seen here are about 9,500 distinct CDR3 sequences, roughly 24% observed once, and the top ten hold about 2.6%. Sequenced: blood. Source of these receptors: a human donor in good health.

By its share, this clonotype is medium-sized. The chain has TRBV20-1 and TRBJ2-7; TRBD2 aligns across 7 bases. CDR1 is DFQATT, CDR2 SNEGSKA, per germline (reference sequence). This CDR3 has 15 amino acids. V shed 0 bases and J 4 bases; nucleotides not matched to a gene: 9. The CDR3 is CSARDPGTKKYEQYF. The CDR3 coding sequence is TGCAGTGCTAGAGATCCTGGGACTAAAAAGTACGAGCAGTACTTC.

The gene calls are TRBV6-6 and TRBJ2-1; TRBD2 aligns across 7 bases. V gave up 0 bases and J gave up 2 bases; unmatched junction bases: 13. Germline V gene sequence: CDR1 MNHNY, CDR2 SVGAGI (reference sequence). The CDR3 sequence is 19 residues long. The CDR3: CASSYSLIFQAGAYNEQFF. Written as DNA, the CDR3 is TGTGCCAGCAGTTACTCGTTAATTTTTCAGGCGGGGGCCTACAATGAGCAGTTCTTC.

The table lists this clonotype with a few counts. V is TRBV28 and J is TRBJ1-4; a possible D gene is TRBD1 (6 bases). Germline V gives CDR1 MDHEN, CDR2 SYDVKM. Trimming cost V 6 bases and J 5 bases, with 13 bases left between them. The CDR3 is 14 amino acids. CDR3 protein: CASSPGQPNEKLFF. The DNA for the CDR3 is TGTGCCAGCAGCCCTGGACAGCCAAATGAAAAACTGTTTTTT.

This clonotype rates as medium-sized. This rearrangement joins TRBV28 to TRBJ1-2, with 7 bases lining up with TRBD1. Per germline, CDR1 MDHEN and CDR2 SYDVKM. The CDR3 runs 14 residues. Germline trimming cut 3 bases from V and 8 bases from J; bases unmatched to any gene: 9. CDR3 protein: CASSLITGTAGYTF. In nucleotides, the CDR3 is TGTGCCAGCAGTTTGATCACCGGGACAGCCGGCTACACCTTC.

The gene calls are TRBV20-1 and TRBJ2-5, with TRBD2 identical over 10 bases. Germline CDR1 and CDR2: DFQATT and SNEGSKA (reference sequence). The trim removed 5 bases at V and 1 base at J, leaving 7 bases unmatched. The CDR3 extends over 15 amino acids. The CDR3 sequence: CSAEGAGGSQETQYF. CDR3 bases: TGCAGTGCTGAGGGAGCGGGAGGGTCCCAAGAGACCCAGTACTTC.

This clonotype was seen a few times. V is TRBV20-1 and J is TRBJ2-6; D is undetermined. V was trimmed by 7 bases and J by 4 bases, leaving 5 bases between them. The CDR3 is 11 residues long. Germline loops: CDR1 DFQATT, CDR2 SNEGSKA (reference sequence). The CDR3: CSVSGANVLTF. For the CDR3, the DNA is TGCAGTGTATCAGGGGCCAACGTCCTGACTTTC.

This clonotype was counted only a few times. The CDR3 reads CASSFGVFSGNTIYF. As DNA, the CDR3 is TGTGCCAGCAGTTTTGGGGTTTTCTCTGGAAACACCATATATTTT. This chain connects TRBV28 to TRBJ1-3; D gene unclear. Between the trimmed V and J ends, which lost 3 bases and 0 bases, there was a span of 9 bases. This CDR3 contains 15 residues. Germline CDR1 reads MDHEN; CDR2 reads SYDVKM.

Concerning this clonotype: This may be a read error, as it is one base from a much larger clone. The chain recombines TRBV27 with TRBJ1-2; the D gene is possibly TRBD1 (6 bases). The CDR3 extends over 14 amino acids. Germline CDR1 MNHEY, CDR2 SMNVEV (reference sequence). Deletions cut 4 bases from V and 12 bases from J, with 21 bases between. The CDR3 sequence is CASSSPGDSWGHTF. For the CDR3, the DNA is TGTGCCAGCAGTTCCCCAGGGGACTCGTGGGGCCACACCTTC.

The gene calls are TRBV7-2 and TRBJ1-5; possible D gene TRBD1, 5 bases. Germline CDR1 and CDR2: SGHTA and FQGNSA. The CDR3 is 13 amino acids. With 5 bases removed from V and 6 bases from J, the gap between germline ends came to 11 bases. The CDR3: CASSRGEGQPQHF. CDR3 coding DNA: TGTGCCAGCAGCAGGGGCGAGGGTCAGCCCCAGCATTTT.

This clonotype showed up just a few times. The CDR3 reads CASTLTVNTQYF. The CDR3 DNA reads TGTGCCAGCACCCTGACAGTCAATACGCAGTATTTT. The V and J genes are TRBV12-3 or TRBV12-4 and TRBJ2-3; maybe TRBD1 (5 bases). The CDR3 contains 12 residues. Trimming stripped 7 bases from V and 7 bases from J, with 12 bases between.